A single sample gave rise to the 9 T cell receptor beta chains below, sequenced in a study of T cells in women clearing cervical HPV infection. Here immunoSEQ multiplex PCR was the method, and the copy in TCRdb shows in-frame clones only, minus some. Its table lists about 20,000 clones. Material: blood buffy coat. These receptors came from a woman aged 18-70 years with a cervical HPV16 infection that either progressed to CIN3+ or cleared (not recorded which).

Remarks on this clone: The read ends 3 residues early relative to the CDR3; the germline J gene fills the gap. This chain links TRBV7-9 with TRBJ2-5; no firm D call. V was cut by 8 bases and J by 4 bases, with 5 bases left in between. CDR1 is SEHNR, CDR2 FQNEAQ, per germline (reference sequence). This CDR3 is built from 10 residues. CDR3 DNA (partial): TGTGCCAGCTCCCTAGAGACC. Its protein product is CASSLET. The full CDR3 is CASSLETQYF.

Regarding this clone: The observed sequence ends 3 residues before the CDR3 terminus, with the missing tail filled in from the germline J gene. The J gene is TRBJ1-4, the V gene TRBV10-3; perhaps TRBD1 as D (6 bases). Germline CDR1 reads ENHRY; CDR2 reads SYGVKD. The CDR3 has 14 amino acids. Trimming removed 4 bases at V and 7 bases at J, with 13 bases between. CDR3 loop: CAISVGGEAEKLFF. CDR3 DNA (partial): TGTGCCATCAGTGTTGGGGGCGAGGCTGAAAAA.

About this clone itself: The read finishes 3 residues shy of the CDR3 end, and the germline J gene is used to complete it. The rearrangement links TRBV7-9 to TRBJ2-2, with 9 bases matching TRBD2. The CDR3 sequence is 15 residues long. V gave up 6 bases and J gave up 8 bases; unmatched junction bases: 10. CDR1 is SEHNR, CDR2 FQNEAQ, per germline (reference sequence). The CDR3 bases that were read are TGTGCCAGCAGGATTCGCGGGGGGGCCTCGGGGGAG. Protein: CASRIRGGASGE. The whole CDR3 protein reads CASRIRGGASGELFF. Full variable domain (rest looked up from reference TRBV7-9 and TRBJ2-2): DTGVSQNPRHKITKRGQNVTFRCDPISEHNRLYWYRQTLGQGPEFLTYFQNEAQLEKSRLLSDRFSAERPKGSFSTLEIQRTEQGDSAMYLCASRIRGGASGELFFGEGSRLTVL.

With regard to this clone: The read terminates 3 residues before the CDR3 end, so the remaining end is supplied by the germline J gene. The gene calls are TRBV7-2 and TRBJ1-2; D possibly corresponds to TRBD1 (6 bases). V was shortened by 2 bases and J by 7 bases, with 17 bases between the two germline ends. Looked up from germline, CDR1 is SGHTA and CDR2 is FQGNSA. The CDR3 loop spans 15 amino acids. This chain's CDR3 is CASSLRGGGDSGYTF. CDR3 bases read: TGTGCCAGCAGCTTAAGGGGGGGAGGCGACTCTGGC.

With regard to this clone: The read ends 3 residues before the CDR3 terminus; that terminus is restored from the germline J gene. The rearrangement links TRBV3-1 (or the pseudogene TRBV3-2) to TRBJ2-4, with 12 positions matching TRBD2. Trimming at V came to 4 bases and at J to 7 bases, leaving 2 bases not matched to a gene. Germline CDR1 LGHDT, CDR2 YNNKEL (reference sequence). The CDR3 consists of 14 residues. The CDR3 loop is CASSPSGGANIQYF. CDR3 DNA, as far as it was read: TGTGCCAGCAGCCCTAGCGGGGGGGCCAACATT.

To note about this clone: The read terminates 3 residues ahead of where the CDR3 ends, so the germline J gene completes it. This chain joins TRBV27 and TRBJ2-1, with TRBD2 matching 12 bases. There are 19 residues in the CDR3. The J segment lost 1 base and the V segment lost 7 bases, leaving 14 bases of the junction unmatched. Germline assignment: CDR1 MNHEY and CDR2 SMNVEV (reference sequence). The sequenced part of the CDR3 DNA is TGTGCCAGCAAGAGTGGGGGAACTAGCGGGGGGCTTTCCTACAATGAG. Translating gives CASKSGGTSGGLSYNE. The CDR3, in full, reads CASKSGGTSGGLSYNEQFF.

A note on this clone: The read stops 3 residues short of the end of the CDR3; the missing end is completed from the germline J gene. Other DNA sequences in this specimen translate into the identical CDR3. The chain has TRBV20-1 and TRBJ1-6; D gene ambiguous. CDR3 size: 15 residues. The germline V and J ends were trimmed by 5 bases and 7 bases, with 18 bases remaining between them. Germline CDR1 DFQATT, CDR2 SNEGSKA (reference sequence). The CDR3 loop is CSAPPTETPNSPLHF. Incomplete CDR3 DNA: TGCAGTGCTCCACCGACGGAGACACCAAATTCACCC.

CDR3 DNA, as far as it was read: TGTGCCAGCAGCTTAGCGCAGGGGGCGGGGTACGAG. Translation gives CASSLAQGAGYE. The full CDR3 is CASSLAQGAGYEQYF. V gene TRBV7-8 combines with J gene TRBJ2-7; TRBD1 matches 8 bases. Read sequence stops 3 residues before the CDR3 end, and the germline J gene provides the missing end. This CDR3 spans 15 amino acids. V dropped 0 bases and J dropped 4; count of bases not matched to a gene: 5. CDR1 and CDR2 (germline): SGHVS, FQNEAQ.

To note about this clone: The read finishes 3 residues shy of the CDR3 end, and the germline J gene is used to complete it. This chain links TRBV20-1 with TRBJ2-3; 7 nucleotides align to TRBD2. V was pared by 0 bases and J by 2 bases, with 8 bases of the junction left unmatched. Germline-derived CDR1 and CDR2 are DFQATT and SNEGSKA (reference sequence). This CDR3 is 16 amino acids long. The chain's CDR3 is CSARDYASGYTDTQYF. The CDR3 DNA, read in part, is TGCAGTGCTAGAGATTATGCTAGCGGCTACACAGATACG.